These 15 T cell receptor beta chains were all obtained from the same sample, sequenced in a study of blood T cell repertoires in COVID-19. This table comes from immunoSEQ multiplex PCR, and its TCRdb copy is limited to in-frame clones, with some not included. The profile covers around 56,000 clones, with almost 80% appearing a single time and 3.2% taken by the ten largest. The specimen was peripheral blood. All receptors derive from a man in his 60s with acute or convalescent COVID-19.

V is TRBV9 and J is TRBJ2-7, with TRBD2 identical over 9 bases. This CDR3 has 15 amino acids. Germline V CDR1 and CDR2: SGDLS, YYNGEE. J lost 5 bases, V lost 0 bases, and 6 bases had no gene match. As DNA, the CDR3 is TGTGCCAGCAGCGTAGATCCTAGCGGGGACAACGAGCAGTACTTC. Translation gives CASSVDPSGDNEQYF.

The chain recombines TRBV11-2 with TRBJ1-2; 7 bases align to TRBD1. J lost 7 bases, V lost 0 bases, and 8 bases had no gene match. The CDR3 spans 15 residues. Germline values: CDR1 SGHAT, CDR2 FQNNGV. The CDR3 reads CASSLEGGGIGGYTF. CDR3 nucleotides: TGTGCCAGCAGCTTAGAAGGGGGCGGGATTGGTGGCTACACCTTC.

The chain uses TRBV5-1 and TRBJ2-1; 11 bases agree with TRBD2. After removal of 2 bases from V and 7 bases from J, the junction contained 5 bases not matched to a gene. CDR1 and CDR2 from the germline V gene are SGHRS and YFSETQ. This CDR3 region has 15 residues. CDR3 in amino acids: CASSFLTSGVNEQFF. CDR3 nucleotides: TGCGCCAGCAGCTTCCTGACTAGCGGGGTAAATGAGCAGTTCTTC.

This chain links TRBV7-9 with TRBJ1-2; 7 bases fit TRBD1. V gave up 5 bases and J gave up 1 base; unmatched junction bases: 7. CDR3 size: 15 residues. Germline values: CDR1 SEHNR, CDR2 FQNEAQ (reference sequence). The CDR3 loop reads CASSPQTGLNYGYTF. CDR3 bases: TGTGCCAGCAGCCCTCAGACAGGGCTTAACTATGGCTACACCTTC.

The chain carries TRBV9 and TRBJ2-5, with 9 positions matching TRBD2. Germline CDR1 is SGDLS and CDR2 is YYNGEE. This CDR3 has 15 residues. V shed 0 bases and J 5 bases; nucleotides not matched to a gene: 5. For the CDR3, the DNA is TGTGCCAGCAGCGTAGGTGCGGGGGGGCTGGAGACCCAGTACTTC. Translation gives CASSVGAGGLETQYF.

This clone appeared a few times. The chain employs TRBV5-1 and TRBJ1-3; D may be TRBD1 (6 bases). Germline-derived CDR1 and CDR2 are SGHRS and YFSETQ. This CDR3 region has 15 residues. With 2 bases removed from V and 1 base from J, the gap between germline ends came to 10 bases. The DNA of the CDR3 is TGCGCCAGCAGCTTCACAGGGAAATCTGGAAACACCATATATTTT. The encoded protein is CASSFTGKSGNTIYF.

CDR3 nucleotides: TGTGCCACCAGCAGAGATATTCGGGAGACCCAGTACTTC. Translating it yields CATSRDIRETQYF. The J gene is TRBJ2-5, the V gene TRBV15; no firm D call. Germline V gene sequence: CDR1 LNHNV, CDR2 YYDKDF (reference sequence). This CDR3 is 13 amino acids long. V was trimmed by 0 bases and J by 5 bases, leaving 7 bases between them.

The chain joins TRBV7-2 to TRBJ1-6, with a possible D match to TRBD1 (6 bases). This CDR3 comprises 15 residues. Germline CDR1 reads SGHTA; CDR2 reads FQGNSA. Trimming left V 6 bases short and J 5 bases short, with 14 bases between. Written as DNA, the CDR3 is TGTGCCAGCAGTTTGTACAGGGTCGATAATTCACCCCTCCACTTT. Its translation: CASSLYRVDNSPLHF. Together with reference TRBV7-2 and TRBJ1-6, the CDR3 gives the full variable domain: GAGVSQSPSNKVTEKGKDVELRCDPISGHTALYWYRQSLGQGLEFLIYFQGNSAPDKSGLPSDRFSAERTGGSVSTLTIQRTQQEDSAVYLCASSLYRVDNSPLHFGNGTRLTVT.

This chain links TRBV7-2 with TRBJ1-1, with 7 bases fitting TRBD1. This CDR3 has 13 residues. Germline CDR1 is SGHTA and CDR2 is FQGNSA. Unmatched junction bases numbered 5, after V lost 8 bases and J lost 2 bases. This CDR3 reads CASRRDSNTEAFF. The CDR3 bases are TGTGCCAGCCGACGGGACAGCAACACTGAAGCTTTCTTT.

The table lists this clone with many counts. The chain employs TRBV5-1 and TRBJ2-5, with D possibly matching TRBD1 (5 bases). In germline, CDR1 is SGHRS, CDR2 YFSETQ. Trimming cost V 4 bases and J 7 bases, with 14 bases left between them. This CDR3 has 13 residues. The DNA for the CDR3 is TGCGCCAGCAGCCTGGGGCAGGTGGGGACCCAGTACTTC. This translates into CASSLGQVGTQYF.

V gene TRBV19 combines with J gene TRBJ1-5; the D gene is possibly TRBD1 (6 bases). Between the trimmed V and J ends, which lost 3 bases and 5 bases, there was a span of 20 bases. This CDR3 region has 17 residues. Germline V gene data show CDR1 as LNHDA and CDR2 as SQIVND (reference sequence). CDR3 sequence reads: CASSIPLTGPRDQPQHF. CDR3 in DNA: TGTGCCAGTAGTATCCCTCTGACAGGCCCGAGGGATCAGCCCCAGCATTTT.

This clone was counted once. The rearrangement joins TRBV6-4 to TRBJ1-1, with 9 bases matching TRBD1. The CDR3 totals 14 residues. Trimming cost V 6 bases and J 3 bases; bases outside gene matches: 5. Germline lookup yields CDR1 MRHNA and CDR2 SNTAGT. The CDR3 reads CASSPDRGDTEAFF. The CDR3 nucleotides are TGTGCCAGCAGCCCGGACAGGGGTGACACTGAAGCTTTCTTT.

The chain combines TRBV6-6 with TRBJ1-4; 8 bases map to TRBD1. This CDR3 has 15 residues. The junction had 8 bases not matched to a gene; V was cut back by 5 bases and J by 6 bases. In germline, CDR1 is MNHNY, CDR2 SVGAGI (reference sequence). The CDR3 DNA reads TGTGCCAGCAGTCCCCATGGGACAGGTGATGAAAAACTGTTTTTT. It is translated as CASSPHGTGDEKLFF.

The genes are TRBV28 and TRBJ1-5; D remains unclear. The V end was cut by 8 bases, the J end by 6 bases, with 20 bases between. This CDR3 is built from 15 residues. Looked up from germline, CDR1 is MDHEN and CDR2 is SYDVKM. In nucleotides, the CDR3 is TGTGCCAGCTCTTCTAGGAGGGAGGAGGGTCAGCCCCAGCATTTT. Translating it yields CASSSRREEGQPQHF.

The chain combines TRBV19 with TRBJ1-1, with no clear D. Per germline, CDR1 LNHDA and CDR2 SQIVND (reference sequence). The CDR3 length is 12 residues. Between the trimmed V and J ends, which lost 6 bases and 5 bases, there was a span of 10 bases. The CDR3 here is CASSRVRTEAFF. The CDR3 DNA follows: TGTGCCAGTAGCCGAGTACGGACTGAAGCTTTCTTT.